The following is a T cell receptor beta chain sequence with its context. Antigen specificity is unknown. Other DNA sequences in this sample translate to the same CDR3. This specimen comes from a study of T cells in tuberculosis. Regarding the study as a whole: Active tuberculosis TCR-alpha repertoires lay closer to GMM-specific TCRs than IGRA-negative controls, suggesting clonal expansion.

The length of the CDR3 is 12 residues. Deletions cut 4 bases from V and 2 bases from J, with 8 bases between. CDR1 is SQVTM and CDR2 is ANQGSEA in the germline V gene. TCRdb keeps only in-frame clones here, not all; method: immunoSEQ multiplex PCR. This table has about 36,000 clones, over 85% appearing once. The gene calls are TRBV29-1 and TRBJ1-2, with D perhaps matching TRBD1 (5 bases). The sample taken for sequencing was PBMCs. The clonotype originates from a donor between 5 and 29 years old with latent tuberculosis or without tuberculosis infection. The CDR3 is CSVAGGNYGYTF. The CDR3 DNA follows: TGCAGCGTTGCCGGGGGGAACTATGGCTACACCTTC.